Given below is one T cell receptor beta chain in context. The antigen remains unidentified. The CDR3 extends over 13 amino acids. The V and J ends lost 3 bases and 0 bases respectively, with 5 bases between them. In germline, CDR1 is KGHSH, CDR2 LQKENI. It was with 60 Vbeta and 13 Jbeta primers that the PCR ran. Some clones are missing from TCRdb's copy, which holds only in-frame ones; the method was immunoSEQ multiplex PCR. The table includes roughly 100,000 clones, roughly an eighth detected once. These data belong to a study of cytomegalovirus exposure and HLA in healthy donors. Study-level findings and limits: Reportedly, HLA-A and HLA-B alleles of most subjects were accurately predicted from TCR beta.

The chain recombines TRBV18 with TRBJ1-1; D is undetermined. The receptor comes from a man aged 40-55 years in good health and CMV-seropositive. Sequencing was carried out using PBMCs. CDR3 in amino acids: CASSPTMNTEAFF. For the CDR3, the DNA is TGTGCCAGCTCACCGACTATGAACACTGAAGCTTTCTTT.